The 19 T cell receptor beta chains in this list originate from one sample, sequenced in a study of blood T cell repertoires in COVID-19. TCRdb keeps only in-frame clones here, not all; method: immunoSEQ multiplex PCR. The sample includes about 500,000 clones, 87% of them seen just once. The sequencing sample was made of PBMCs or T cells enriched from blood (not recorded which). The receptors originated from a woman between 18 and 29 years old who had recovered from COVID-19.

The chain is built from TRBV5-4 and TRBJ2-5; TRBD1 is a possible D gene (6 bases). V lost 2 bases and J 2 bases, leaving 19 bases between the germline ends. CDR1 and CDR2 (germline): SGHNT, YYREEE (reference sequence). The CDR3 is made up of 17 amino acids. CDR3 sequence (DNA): TGTGCCAGCAGCTTACGCCCTGGGACAATATTACAAGAGACCCAGTACTTC. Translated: CASSLRPGTILQETQYF.

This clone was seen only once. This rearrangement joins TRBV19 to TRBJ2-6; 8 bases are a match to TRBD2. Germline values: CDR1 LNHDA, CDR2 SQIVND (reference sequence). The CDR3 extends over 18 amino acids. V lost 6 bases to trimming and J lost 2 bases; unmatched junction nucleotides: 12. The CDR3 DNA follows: TGTGCCAGTAGCATCCAAGGACTAGCAGTCCCTGGGGCCAACGTCCTGACTTTC. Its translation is CASSIQGLAVPGANVLTF.

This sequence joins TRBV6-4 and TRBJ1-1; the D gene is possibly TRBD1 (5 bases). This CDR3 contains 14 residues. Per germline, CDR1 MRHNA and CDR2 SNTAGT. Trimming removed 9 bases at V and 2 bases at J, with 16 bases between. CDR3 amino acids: CASIWGRANTEAFF. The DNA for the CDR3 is TGTGCCAGTATATGGGGCAGAGCCAACACTGAAGCTTTCTTT.

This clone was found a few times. This chain's CDR3 is CSVETGGKDYGYTF. In DNA, the CDR3 is TGCAGCGTTGAGACAGGGGGCAAGGACTATGGCTACACCTTC. This chain uses TRBV29-1 with TRBJ1-2, with 10 bases aligning to TRBD1. Germline CDR1 is SQVTM and CDR2 is ANQGSEA. The CDR3 runs to 14 residues. J gave up 3 bases and V 3 bases, and 4 bases lay outside the gene matches.

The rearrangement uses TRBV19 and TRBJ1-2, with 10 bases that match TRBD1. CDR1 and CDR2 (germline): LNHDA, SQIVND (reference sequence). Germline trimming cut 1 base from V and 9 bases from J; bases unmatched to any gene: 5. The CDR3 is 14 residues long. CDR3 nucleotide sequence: TGTGCCAGTAGTATAGGGGACAGGGGATCTCGCTACACCTTC. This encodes CASSIGDRGSRYTF.

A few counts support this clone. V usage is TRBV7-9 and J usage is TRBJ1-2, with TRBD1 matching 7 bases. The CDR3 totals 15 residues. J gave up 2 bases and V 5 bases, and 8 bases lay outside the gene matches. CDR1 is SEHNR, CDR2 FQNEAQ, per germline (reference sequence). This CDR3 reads CASSQPDRANYGYTF. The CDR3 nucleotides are TGTGCCAGCAGCCAGCCTGACAGGGCAAACTATGGCTACACCTTC.

The chain's CDR3 is CASSSQGAANEKLFF. CDR3 nucleotides: TGTGCCAGCAGTTCACAGGGGGCGGCTAATGAAAAACTGTTTTTT. This chain joins TRBV2 and TRBJ1-4; TRBD1 aligns across 9 bases. The CDR3 has 15 amino acids. Per germline, CDR1 SNHLY and CDR2 FYNNEI. With V trimmed by 5 bases and J by 3 bases, 4 bases remained unmatched.

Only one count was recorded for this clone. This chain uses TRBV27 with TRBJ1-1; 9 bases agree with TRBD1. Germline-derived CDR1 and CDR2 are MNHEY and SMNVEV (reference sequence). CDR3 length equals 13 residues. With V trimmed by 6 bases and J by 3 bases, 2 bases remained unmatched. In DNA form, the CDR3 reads TGTGCCAGCAGACGGGACAGGGACACTGAAGCTTTCTTT. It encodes CASRRDRDTEAFF.

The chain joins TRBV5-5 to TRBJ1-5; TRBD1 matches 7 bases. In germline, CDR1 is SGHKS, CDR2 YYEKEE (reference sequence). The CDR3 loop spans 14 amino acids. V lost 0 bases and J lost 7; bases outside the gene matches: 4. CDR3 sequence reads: CASSLADREQPQHF. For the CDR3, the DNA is TGTGCCAGCAGCTTGGCAGACAGGGAACAGCCCCAGCATTTT.

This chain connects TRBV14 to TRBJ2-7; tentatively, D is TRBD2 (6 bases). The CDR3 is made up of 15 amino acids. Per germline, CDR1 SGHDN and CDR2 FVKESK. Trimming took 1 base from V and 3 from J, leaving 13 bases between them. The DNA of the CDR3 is TGTGCCAGCAGCCAAGGGGGACTCTCAATCTACGAGCAGTACTTC. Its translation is CASSQGGLSIYEQYF.

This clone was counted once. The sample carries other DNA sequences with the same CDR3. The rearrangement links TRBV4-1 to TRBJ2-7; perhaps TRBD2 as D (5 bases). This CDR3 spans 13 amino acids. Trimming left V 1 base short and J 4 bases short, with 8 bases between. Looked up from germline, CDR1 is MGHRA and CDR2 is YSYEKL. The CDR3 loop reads CASSQVGVYEQYF. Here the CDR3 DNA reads TGCGCCAGCAGCCAAGTCGGGGTTTACGAGCAGTACTTC.

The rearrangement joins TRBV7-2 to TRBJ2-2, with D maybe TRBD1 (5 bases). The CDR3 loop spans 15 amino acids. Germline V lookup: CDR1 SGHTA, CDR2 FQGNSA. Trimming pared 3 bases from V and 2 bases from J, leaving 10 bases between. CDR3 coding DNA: TGTGCCAGCAGCTTGGTGGGGCCTAACACCGGGGAGCTGTTTTTT. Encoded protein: CASSLVGPNTGELFF.

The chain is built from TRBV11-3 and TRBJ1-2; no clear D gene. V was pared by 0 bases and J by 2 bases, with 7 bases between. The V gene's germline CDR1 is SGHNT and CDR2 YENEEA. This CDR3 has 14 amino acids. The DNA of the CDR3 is TGTGCCAGCAGCTTAGAAACCGGGAACTATGGCTACACCTTC. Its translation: CASSLETGNYGYTF.

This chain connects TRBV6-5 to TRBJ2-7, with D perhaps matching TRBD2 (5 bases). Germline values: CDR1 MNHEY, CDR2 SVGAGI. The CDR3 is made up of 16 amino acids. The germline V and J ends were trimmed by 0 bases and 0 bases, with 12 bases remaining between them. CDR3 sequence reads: CASSYSSDGSSYEQYF. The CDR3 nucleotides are TGTGCCAGCAGTTACTCGTCGGATGGGAGCTCCTACGAGCAGTACTTC.

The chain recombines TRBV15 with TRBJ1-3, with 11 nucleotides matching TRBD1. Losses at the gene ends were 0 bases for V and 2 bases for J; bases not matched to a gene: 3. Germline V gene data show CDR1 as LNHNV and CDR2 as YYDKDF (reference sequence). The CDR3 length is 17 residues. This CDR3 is CATSRDLGQGAGNTIYF. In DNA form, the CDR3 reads TGTGCCACCAGCAGAGATTTGGGACAGGGGGCTGGAAACACCATATATTTT.

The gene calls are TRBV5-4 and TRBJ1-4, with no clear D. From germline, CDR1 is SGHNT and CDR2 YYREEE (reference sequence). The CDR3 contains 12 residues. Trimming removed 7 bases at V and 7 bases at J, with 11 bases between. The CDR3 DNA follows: TGTGCCAGCGGCGGCCTGGGTGAAAAACTGTTTTTT. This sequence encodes CASGGLGEKLFF.

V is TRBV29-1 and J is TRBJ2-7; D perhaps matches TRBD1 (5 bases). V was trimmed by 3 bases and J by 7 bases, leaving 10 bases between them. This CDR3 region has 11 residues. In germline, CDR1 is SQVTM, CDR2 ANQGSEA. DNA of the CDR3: TGCAGCGTTGACAGCGCAGGGGAGCAGTACTTC. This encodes CSVDSAGEQYF.

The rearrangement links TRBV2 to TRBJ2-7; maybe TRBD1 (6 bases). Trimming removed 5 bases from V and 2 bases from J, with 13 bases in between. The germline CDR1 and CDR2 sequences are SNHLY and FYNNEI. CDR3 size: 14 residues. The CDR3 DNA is TGTGCCAGCAGTCAAGGACAGACCACCTACGAGCAGTACTTC. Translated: CASSQGQTTYEQYF.

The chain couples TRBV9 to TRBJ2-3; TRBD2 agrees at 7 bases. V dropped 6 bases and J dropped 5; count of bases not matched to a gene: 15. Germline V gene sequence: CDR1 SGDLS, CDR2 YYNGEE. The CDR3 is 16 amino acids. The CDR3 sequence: CASTRTGTTLGDTQYF. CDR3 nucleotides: TGTGCCAGCACACGAACCGGGACTACCCTAGGAGATACGCAGTATTTT.